This is a list of T cell receptor beta chains from one sample in a study of CD8+CD57+ T cells in acquired aplastic anemia. TCRdb re-derived calls from the reads in MiXCR, one entry per CDR3 protein. Counted here are hundreds of thousands of distinct CDR3 sequences, over 25% occurring once; the ten biggest clones make up nearly 0.85%. Sequenced material: sorted CD4+, CD8+, or CD8+CD57+ T cells (not recorded which) from PBMCs. All receptors derive from a human donor with aplastic anemia. CDR3s include the opening cysteine and the closing phenylalanine or tryptophan. Each record gives: V gene, D gene, J gene, clone size, CDR3 length, CDR3 protein, CDR3 DNA. A D gene is named only where the DNA matches it firmly. Rows give clone size only sometimes, using once, few, many, or a class for an expanded clone.

TRBV7-3	NA	TRBJ2-7	many	13	CASSPSGGDEQYF	TGTGCCAGCAGCCCGAGCGGCGGGGACGAGCAGTACTTC
TRBV7-9	TRBD1	TRBJ1-4	many	11	CASSSDRALFF	TGTGCCAGCAGCTCGGACAGGGCCCTGTTTTTT
TRBV9	NA	TRBJ1-1	few	16	CASSYGLAALGTEAFF	TGTGCCAGCAGCTACGGACTGGCAGCTTTGGGCACTGAAGCTTTCTTT
TRBV12-3/TRBV12-4	NA	TRBJ1-2	many	12	CASSPRVYGYTF	TGTGCCAGCAGTCCCCGGGTCTATGGCTACACCTTC
TRBV19	NA	TRBJ1-2	NA	14	CASSIGWDLNGYTF	TGTGCCAGTAGTATAGGATGGGATCTGAATGGCTACACCTTC
TRBV19	TRBD2	TRBJ2-7	once	14	CASKSSGGTYEQYF	TGTGCCAGTAAGTCTAGCGGGGGCACCTACGAGCAGTACTTC
TRBV2	TRBD1	TRBJ1-6	NA	13	CASSQGQDSPLHF	TGTGCCAGCTCACAGGGACAGGATTCACCCCTCCACTTT
TRBV2	NA	TRBJ2-7	many	13	CASSTGSGYEQYF	TGTGCCAGCAGCACAGGGTCAGGTTACGAGCAGTACTTC
TRBV10-3	TRBD1	TRBJ2-6	many	16	CAITQGVVSGANVLTF	TGTGCCATCACGCAGGGGGTGGTCTCTGGGGCCAACGTCCTGACTTTC
TRBV2	TRBD1	TRBJ1-1	once	13	CATTGGKNTEAFF	TGTGCCACCACAGGGGGTAAGAACACTGAAGCTTTCTTT
TRBV5-4	NA	TRBJ1-2	NA	12	CASSSIGSGYTF	TGTGCCAGCAGCTCAATAGGGTCTGGCTACACCTTC
TRBV12-3/TRBV12-4	TRBD1	TRBJ1-3	NA	15	CASSNSGTGGNTIYF	TGTGCCAGCAGTAACTCCGGGACAGGGGGAAACACCATATATTTT
TRBV9	NA	TRBJ1-1	many	14	CASSVQQVNTEAFF	TGTGCCAGCAGCGTACAACAGGTGAACACTGAAGCTTTCTTT
TRBV5-1	NA	TRBJ1-2	NA	14	CASSLGTGTGGYTF	TGCGCCAGCAGCTTGGGAACCGGGACTGGTGGCTACACCTTC
TRBV7-9	NA	TRBJ2-3	NA	14	CASSLNPAGEAQYF	TGTGCCAGCAGCTTAAATCCAGCCGGAGAGGCGCAGTATTTT
TRBV2	NA	TRBJ1-1	many	14	CASRRPRGSTEAFF	TGTGCCAGCAGGCGGCCGAGGGGGAGCACTGAAGCTTTCTTT
TRBV10-3	NA	TRBJ1-1	many	15	CAISELVIENTEAFF	TGTGCCATCAGTGAGTTGGTTATAGAGAACACTGAAGCTTTCTTT
TRBV2	NA	TRBJ1-2	NA	15	CASSFPLGAIYGYTF	TGTGCCAGCAGTTTCCCTCTCGGAGCCATATATGGCTACACCTTC
TRBV7-6	TRBD2	TRBJ2-3	few	16	CASKRTSGGSTDTQYF	TGTGCCAGCAAACGGACTAGCGGGGGGTCCACAGATACGCAGTATTTT
TRBV4-2	TRBD2	TRBJ2-1	few	20	CASSQDPVSGLAGGDNEQFF	TGTGCCAGCAGCCAAGACCCCGTCTCGGGACTAGCGGGAGGGGACAATGAGCAGTTCTTC
TRBV7-3	TRBD1	TRBJ2-1	few	16	CASSLKGTGVYNEQFF	TGTGCCAGCAGCTTAAAAGGGACAGGGGTTTACAATGAGCAGTTCTTC
TRBV14	NA	TRBJ2-5	NA	15	CASSQAMQGLETQYF	TGTGCCAGCAGCCAAGCGATGCAGGGGCTAGAGACCCAGTACTTC
TRBV12-3/TRBV12-4	NA	TRBJ1-6	many	15	CASRDNREINSPLHF	TGTGCCAGCAGAGACAACAGGGAAATCAATTCACCCCTCCACTTT
TRBV11-1	NA	TRBJ2-7	many	14	CASSMPGLVYEQYF	TGTGCCAGCAGCATGCCGGGACTGGTCTACGAGCAGTACTTC
TRBV6-4	NA	TRBJ2-3	once	15	CASSKDLQGPDTQYF	TGTGCCAGCAGTAAGGATTTACAGGGTCCAGATACGCAGTATTTT
TRBV24-1	NA	TRBJ2-5	few	14	CATSDLGAVETQYF	TGTGCCACCAGTGACCTGGGGGCCGTGGAGACCCAGTACTTC
TRBV11-3	NA	TRBJ1-2	few	15	CASSSIKGPNYGYTF	TGTGCCAGCAGCTCCATAAAGGGACCTAACTATGGCTACACCTTC
TRBV10-3	NA	TRBJ1-6	NA	16	CASSGDARGRRSPLHF	TGTGCCAGCAGTGGAGACGCCAGGGGAAGACGGTCACCCCTCCACTTT
TRBV19	NA	TRBJ1-5	many	13	CASSIWRDQPQHF	TGTGCCAGTAGTATATGGCGGGATCAGCCCCAGCATTTT
TRBV14	NA	TRBJ1-1	NA	14	CASSHGGVNTEAFF	TGTGCCAGCAGTCACGGGGGGGTAAACACTGAAGCTTTCTTT
TRBV10-2	NA	TRBJ2-3	many	12	CASRDLSDTQYF	TGCGCCAGCAGGGATCTATCAGATACGCAGTATTTT
TRBV20-1	TRBD2	TRBJ2-1	NA	14	CSARHSGRVNEQFF	TGCAGTGCTAGGCACAGCGGGAGGGTCAATGAGCAGTTCTTC
TRBV9	NA	TRBJ2-2	NA	17	CASSPSHFLSNTGELFF	TGTGCCAGCAGCCCCTCACACTTCCTTTCGAACACCGGGGAGCTGTTTTTT
TRBV19	NA	TRBJ2-7	many	13	CASNNGKGYEQYF	TGTGCCAGTAATAACGGGAAGGGGTACGAGCAGTACTTC
TRBV30	NA	TRBJ2-3	NA	13	CAWSVGSTDTQYF	TGTGCCTGGAGTGTTGGTTCGACAGATACGCAGTATTTT
TRBV5-1	NA	TRBJ2-1	NA	12	CASSLNENEQFF	TGCGCCAGCAGCTTGAATGAGAATGAGCAGTTCTTC
TRBV29-1	TRBD1	TRBJ2-1	many	15	CSARTGGLGANEQFF	TGCAGCGCAAGGACAGGGGGGTTGGGGGCCAATGAGCAGTTCTTC
TRBV24-1	NA	TRBJ2-2	few	19	CATSGRKKTGTPNTGELFF	TGTGCCACCAGTGGACGAAAAAAAACCGGGACCCCGAACACCGGGGAGCTGTTTTTT
TRBV10-1	NA	TRBJ2-7	NA	13	CASSAHRTPEQYF	TGCGCCAGCAGTGCACACAGGACCCCCGAGCAGTACTTC
TRBV7-2	NA	TRBJ1-4	many	12	CASSSPGEKLFF	TGTGCCAGCAGCTCACCAGGTGAAAAACTGTTTTTT
TRBV10-2	NA	TRBJ1-1	NA	13	CASSQAGSQQAFF	TGCGCCAGCAGCCAAGCCGGGTCTCAGCAAGCTTTCTTT
TRBV7-6	TRBD2	TRBJ2-3	NA	17	CASSLAGLAGNTDTQYF	TGTGCCAGCAGCTTAGCGGGACTAGCGGGGAACACAGATACGCAGTATTTT
TRBV20-1	TRBD1	TRBJ2-1	NA	15	CSAELPGQNENEQFF	TGCAGTGCCGAACTTCCGGGACAGAACGAAAATGAGCAGTTCTTC
TRBV5-1	TRBD1	TRBJ1-1	NA	16	CASSLSNRGWNTEAFF	TGCGCCAGCAGCTTATCAAACAGGGGATGGAACACTGAAGCTTTCTTT
TRBV10-3	NA	TRBJ1-2	NA	15	CAISESTGRYYGYTF	TGTGCCATCAGTGAGTCTACAGGGAGATACTATGGCTACACCTTC
TRBV6-1	TRBD2	TRBJ2-3	NA	13	CAIRTSGTDTQYF	TGTGCCATCCGTACTAGCGGCACAGATACGCAGTATTTT
TRBV15	NA	TRBJ1-6	NA	15	CATSREGRVGSPLHF	TGTGCCACCAGCAGAGAGGGCAGGGTTGGATCACCCCTCCACTTT
TRBV7-3	NA	TRBJ1-3	NA	14	CASSARRSGNTIYF	TGTGCCAGCAGTGCGAGACGCTCTGGAAACACCATATATTTT
TRBV29-1	TRBD1	TRBJ1-2	few	10	CSLQGVGDTF	TGCAGCTTACAGGGGGTTGGCGACACCTTC
TRBV2	NA	TRBJ2-5	many	14	CASAGTPYQETQYF	TGTGCCAGCGCTGGGACCCCGTACCAAGAGACCCAGTACTTC
TRBV18	NA	TRBJ1-2	few	13	CASSPLRQEGYTF	TGTGCCAGCTCACCACTTAGGCAGGAGGGCTACACCTTC
TRBV12-3/TRBV12-4	NA	TRBJ2-7	NA	15	CASSFRDPFSYEQYF	TGTGCCAGCAGTTTCCGTGACCCCTTTTCCTACGAGCAGTACTTC
TRBV20-1	NA	TRBJ1-1	NA	14	CSAPNQQGSTEAFF	TGCAGTGCGCCAAACCAACAGGGAAGTACTGAAGCTTTCTTT
TRBV10-3	TRBD1	TRBJ2-7	few	20	CAIRSPLVDRGDYSSYEQYF	TGTGCCATCCGGAGTCCTCTCGTCGACAGGGGGGATTACAGCTCCTACGAGCAGTACTTC
TRBV14	NA	TRBJ1-2	NA	14	CASSRPGHGGGYTF	TGTGCCAGCAGCCGACCCGGACACGGCGGTGGCTACACCTTC
TRBV29-1	TRBD1	TRBJ1-5	many	13	CSVTGALGQPQHF	TGCAGCGTGACAGGGGCCCTCGGTCAGCCCCAGCATTTT
TRBV13	TRBD1	TRBJ1-1	NA	18	CASSSERGRQGSYQGAFF	TGTGCCAGCAGCTCGGAGCGTGGACGACAGGGCTCTTATCAAGGAGCTTTCTTT
TRBV7-4	NA	TRBJ2-7	NA	18	CASSLVLGLQVPKYEQYF	TGTGCCAGCAGCTTGGTTCTTGGTTTACAGGTCCCTAAGTACGAGCAGTACTTC
TRBV15	NA	TRBJ1-4	few	15	CATSRDGRGNEKLFF	TGTGCCACCAGCAGGGATGGACGGGGGAATGAAAAACTGTTTTTT